These 14 T cell receptor beta chains share one sample of origin, sequenced in a study of cytomegalovirus exposure and HLA in healthy donors. Vbeta (60) and Jbeta (13) primers were used in the PCR. Clones were read by immunoSEQ multiplex PCR, and TCRdb kept only the in-frame ones, dropping some. The sample contains approximately 130,000 clones, about four fifths of which appear only once. Input material: PBMCs. The receptors stem from a woman in her 50s in good health and CMV-seropositive.

The table lists this clone with a few counts. This chain connects TRBV4-2 to TRBJ2-1, with 11 bases fitting TRBD2. CDR1 and CDR2 (germline): LGHNA, YNFKEQ. This CDR3 is built from 19 residues. V shed 0 bases and J 7 bases; nucleotides not matched to a gene: 14. As DNA, the CDR3 is TGTGCCAGCAGCCAAGAGGGCGGTAGCGGGGGGGCCATGCTTAATGAGCAGTTCTTC. Its translation is CASSQEGGSGGAMLNEQFF.

This clone was recorded a few times. The V call is TRBV5-4, the J call TRBJ1-2, with 8 nucleotides matching TRBD1. Unmatched junction bases numbered 13, after V lost 4 bases and J lost 8 bases. The CDR3 contains 15 residues. The germline gives CDR1 SGHNT, CDR2 YYREEE (reference sequence). CDR3 coding DNA: TGTGCCAGCAGCCCGTTAGGACAGGGACTAAACGGCTACACCTTC. Translation: CASSPLGQGLNGYTF.

This rearrangement joins TRBV2 to TRBJ2-3, with 9 bases matching TRBD2. Trimming removed 10 bases from V and 2 bases from J; junction bases left unmatched: 13. The CDR3 loop spans 16 amino acids. CDR1 and CDR2 (germline): SNHLY, FYNNEI. CDR3 in amino acids: CANRPGTSSATDTQYF. In DNA form, the CDR3 reads TGTGCCAACCGGCCCGGGACTAGCAGTGCCACAGATACGCAGTATTTT. Looking up the rest from reference TRBV2 and TRBJ2-3 gives the full variable domain: EPEVTQTPSHQVTQMGQEVILRCVPISNHLYFYWYRQILGQKVEFLVSFYNNEISEKSEIFDDQFSVERPDGSNFTLKIRSTKLEDSAMYFCANRPGTSSATDTQYFGPGTRLTVL.

J is TRBJ2-1 and V is TRBV19; 13 bases align to TRBD2. Germline CDR1 is LNHDA and CDR2 is SQIVND (reference sequence). CDR3 length: 15 amino acids. Trimming at V came to 3 bases and at J to 10 bases, leaving 6 bases not matched to a gene. The CDR3 DNA reads as TGTGCCAGTAGTATTACTAGCGGGAGGGCCCGGGAGCAGTTCTTC. It is translated as CASSITSGRAREQFF. Supplemented by reference TRBV19 and TRBJ2-1, the full variable domain reads DGGITQSPKYLFRKEGQNVTLSCEQNLNHDAMYWYRQDPGQGLRLIYYSQIVNDFQKGDIAEGYSVSREKKESFPLTVTSAQKNPTAFYLCASSITSGRAREQFFGPGTRLTVL.

The J gene is TRBJ2-2, the V gene TRBV9; D call uncertain. Germline-derived CDR1 and CDR2 are SGDLS and YYNGEE. V was cut by 0 bases and J by 8 bases, with 8 bases left in between. This CDR3 has 13 residues. The CDR3 sequence: CASSVDLRGELFF. The CDR3 DNA reads TGTGCCAGCAGCGTAGATTTGAGAGGGGAGCTGTTTTTT.

The table lists this clone with a few counts. The V gene is TRBV30, the J gene TRBJ1-5, with D uncertain. This CDR3 spans 15 amino acids. Germline CDR1 reads GTSNPN; CDR2 reads SVGIG (reference sequence). V was shortened by 1 base and J by 6 bases, with 16 bases between the two germline ends. CDR3: CAWSAGNPTGQPQHF. In nucleotides, the CDR3 is TGTGCCTGGAGTGCGGGGAATCCCACGGGTCAGCCCCAGCATTTT.

This chain links TRBV6-5 with TRBJ2-7; 7 nucleotides align to TRBD1. In germline, CDR1 is MNHEY, CDR2 SVGAGI. The CDR3 is 15 residues long. V was clipped by 3 bases and J by 3 bases; unmatched bases: 8. CDR3 DNA sequence: TGTGCCAGCAGTTATGAAGGGGGCGATTTCTACGAGCAGTACTTC. Its translation is CASSYEGGDFYEQYF.

The chain employs TRBV11-2 and TRBJ2-5; 11 bases are a match to TRBD2. This CDR3 spans 15 amino acids. The junction had 3 bases not matched to a gene; V was cut back by 2 bases and J by 4 bases. CDR1 SGHAT and CDR2 FQNNGV come from the germline V gene. The CDR3 sequence is CASSLRLAGGETQYF. The CDR3 DNA sequence: TGTGCCAGCAGCTTAAGGCTAGCGGGAGGAGAGACCCAGTACTTC.

This clone was counted between two and nine times. The chain is built from TRBV5-7 and TRBJ2-1; TRBD1 aligns across 8 bases. TRBV5-7 is an ORF for which the function is uncertain. V dropped 3 bases and J dropped 4; count of bases not matched to a gene: 15. The CDR3 sequence is 18 residues long. The CDR3 spells CASSSYSGQGGLYNEQFF. The CDR3 DNA follows: TGTGCCAGCAGCTCCTACTCTGGACAGGGCGGCCTTTACAATGAGCAGTTCTTC.

CDR3 loop: CASRTWGSSYNEQFF. For the CDR3, the DNA is TGTGCCAGTAGGACTTGGGGAAGCTCCTACAATGAGCAGTTCTTC. This chain links TRBV27 with TRBJ2-1; tentatively, D is TRBD2 (5 bases). Germline CDR1 and CDR2: MNHEY and SMNVEV (reference sequence). This CDR3 is built from 15 residues. V lost 9 bases and J lost 0, with 15 bases in between.

The V and J genes are TRBV5-1 and TRBJ2-4; tentative D call: TRBD1 (6 bases). The CDR3 totals 17 residues. Germline-derived CDR1 and CDR2 are SGHRS and YFSETQ. Trimming shortened V by 0 bases and J by 5 bases, and 18 bases separated the two germline ends. In DNA form, the CDR3 reads TGCGCCAGCAGCTTGGAACAGGGTAAGGCCAAGGAAAACATTCAGTACTTC. Its translation is CASSLEQGKAKENIQYF.

This rearrangement joins TRBV4-3 to TRBJ2-2; weak D call: TRBD2 (5 bases). The germline V gene has CDR1 LGHNA and CDR2 YSLEER. Trimming took off 4 bases at V and 13 bases at J, with 19 bases between the two ends. CDR3 size: 14 residues. The CDR3 is CASSPPDSPVTLFF. CDR3 DNA: TGCGCCAGCAGCCCACCGGACTCCCCCGTGACGCTGTTTTTT.

The chain employs TRBV18 and TRBJ1-2; D ambiguous. CDR1 is KGHSH and CDR2 is LQKENI in the germline V gene. Deletions cut 4 bases from V and 6 bases from J, with 12 bases between. This CDR3 contains 13 residues. The CDR3 reads CASSHLRENGYTF. Written as DNA, the CDR3 is TGTGCCAGCTCACACCTGCGGGAGAATGGCTACACCTTC.

The CDR3 sequence: CASSLMKAGVSYYGYTF. CDR3 coding DNA: TGTGCCAGCAGCTTAATGAAGGCAGGGGTATCATACTATGGCTACACCTTC. This chain joins TRBV7-2 and TRBJ1-2, with D maybe TRBD1 (6 bases). Trimming took off 2 bases at V and 3 bases at J, with 19 bases between the two ends. The CDR3 sequence is 17 residues long. Germline V gene lookup returns CDR1 SGHTA and CDR2 FQGNSA.